This T cell receptor (beta chain) was documented in a study of OX40 agonist ivuxolimab in advanced cancers. Turning to the study itself: Checkpoint inhibitors had been given previously to 40% of patients.

V lost 1 base and J 1 base, leaving 8 bases between the germline ends. The germline CDR1 and CDR2 sequences are SGHAT and FQDESV (reference sequence). The CDR3 has 14 residues. Points on this clone: Its antigen is not known.

Baseline, cycle 4 day 1, and cycle 7 day 1 were the blood sampling points. The method was immunoSEQ multiplex PCR; TCRdb's version includes in-frame clones alone and lacks a portion of them. The data show approximately 39,000 clones, more than 75% seen once. Overall study findings and caveats: Low normalized clonal expansion also occurred in some nonresponding patients.

The source is an adult with an advanced solid tumor such as melanoma, head and neck, liver or kidney cancer. This rearrangement joins TRBV11-1 to TRBJ2-7; D gene ambiguous. The source was CD4+ or CD8+ T cells sorted from blood, collected in a trial of the OX40 agonist ivuxolimab. Written as DNA, the CDR3 is TGTGCCAGCAGCTTAGTCGCCGGATCCTACGAGCAGTACTTC. It encodes CASSLVAGSYEQYF.